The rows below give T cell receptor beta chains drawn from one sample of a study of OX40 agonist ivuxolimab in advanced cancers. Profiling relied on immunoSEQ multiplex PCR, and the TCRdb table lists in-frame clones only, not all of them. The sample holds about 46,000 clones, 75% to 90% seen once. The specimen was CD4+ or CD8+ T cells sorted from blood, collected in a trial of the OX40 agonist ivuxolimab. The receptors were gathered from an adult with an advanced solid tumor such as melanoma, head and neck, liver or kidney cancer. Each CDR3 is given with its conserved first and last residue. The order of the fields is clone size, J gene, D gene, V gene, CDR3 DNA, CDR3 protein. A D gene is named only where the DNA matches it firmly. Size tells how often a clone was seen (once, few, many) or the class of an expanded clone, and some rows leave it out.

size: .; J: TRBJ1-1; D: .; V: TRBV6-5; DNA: TGTGCCAGCAGTTACTCGCGGACTTTGAGGACTGAAGCTTTCTTT; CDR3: CASSYSRTLRTEAFF
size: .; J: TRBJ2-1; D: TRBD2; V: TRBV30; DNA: TGTGCCTGGACTAGCGGGAGTCATAATGAGCAGTTCTTC; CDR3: CAWTSGSHNEQFF
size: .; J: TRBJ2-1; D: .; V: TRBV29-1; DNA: TGCAGCGTTGCTCCGCCGCATGAGCAGTTCTTC; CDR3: CSVAPPHEQFF
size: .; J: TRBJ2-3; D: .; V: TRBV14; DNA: TGTGCCAGCAGCCCTTTACAGAACAGCGGCACAGATACGCAGTATTTT; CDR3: CASSPLQNSGTDTQYF
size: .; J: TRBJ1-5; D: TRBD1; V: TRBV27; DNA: TGTGCCAGCAGTCGCTTAACAGGGGGCCTCTATCAGCCCCAGCATTTT; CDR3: CASSRLTGGLYQPQHF
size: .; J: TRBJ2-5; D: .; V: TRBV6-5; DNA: TGTGCCAGCAGTGGGGGAGTGGACGTGGACTTC; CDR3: CASSGGVDVDF
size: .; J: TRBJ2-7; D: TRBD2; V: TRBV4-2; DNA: TGTGCCAGCAGCCAAGAAGCTAGCGGGACCTCTTACGAGCAGTACTTC; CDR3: CASSQEASGTSYEQYF
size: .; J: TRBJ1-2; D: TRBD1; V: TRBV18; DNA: TGTGCCAGCTCTACCGGGGACAGGGGGCTTAATGGCTACACCTTC; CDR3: CASSTGDRGLNGYTF
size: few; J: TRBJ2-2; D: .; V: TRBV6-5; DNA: TGTGCCAGCAGTTACTCCCCCACCGGGGAGCTGTTTTTT; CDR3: CASSYSPTGELFF
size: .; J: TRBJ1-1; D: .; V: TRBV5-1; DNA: TGCGCCAGCAGCTTGTACAGGGAGAACACTGAAGCTTTCTTT; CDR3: CASSLYRENTEAFF
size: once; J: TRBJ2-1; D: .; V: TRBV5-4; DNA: TGTGCCAGCAGCTCACAGGACAGATCCAATGAGCAGTTCTTC; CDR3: CASSSQDRSNEQFF
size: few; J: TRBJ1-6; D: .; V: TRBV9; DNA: TGTGCCAGCAGCGTAGGAGGAGGGGCCCTCCACTTT; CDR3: CASSVGGGALHF
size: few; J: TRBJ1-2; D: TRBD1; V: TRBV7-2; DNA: TGTGCCAGCAGCTCGGGACAGGGGGCGGCCGGCTACACCTTC; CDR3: CASSSGQGAAGYTF
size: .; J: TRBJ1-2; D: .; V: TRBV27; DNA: TGTGCCAGCGCGGGCCAGGCCAACTATGGCTACACCTTC; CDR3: CASAGQANYGYTF
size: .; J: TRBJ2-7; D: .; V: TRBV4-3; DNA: TGCGCCAGCAGCCAAGATCTAACTAGTGGACAACTCTCCTACGAGCAGTACTTC; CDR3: CASSQDLTSGQLSYEQYF
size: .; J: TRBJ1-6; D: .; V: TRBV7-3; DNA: TGTGCCAGCAGCTTGGGGACGGGATATAATTCACCCCTCCACTTT; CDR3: CASSLGTGYNSPLHF
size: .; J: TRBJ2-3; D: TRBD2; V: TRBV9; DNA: TGTGCCAGCAGCGCCGGGACTAGCGGGAAAACAGATACGCAGTATTTT; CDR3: CASSAGTSGKTDTQYF
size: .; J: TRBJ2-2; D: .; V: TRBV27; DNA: TGTGCCAGCAGTTTATTTCGACTATATTCCACCGGGGAGCTGTTTTTT; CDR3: CASSLFRLYSTGELFF
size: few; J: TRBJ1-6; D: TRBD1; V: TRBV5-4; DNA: TGTGCCAGCAGCAAAGGACAGGGCACACCCCTCCACTTT; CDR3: CASSKGQGTPLHF
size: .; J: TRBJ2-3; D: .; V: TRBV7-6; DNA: TGTGCCAGCAGCTTAGCGCCAGATACGCAGTATTTT; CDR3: CASSLAPDTQYF
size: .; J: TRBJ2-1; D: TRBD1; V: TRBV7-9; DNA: TGTGCCAGCAGCTTAACCAACAGGGGCATGGGGCTAAATGAGCAGTTCTTC; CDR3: CASSLTNRGMGLNEQFF
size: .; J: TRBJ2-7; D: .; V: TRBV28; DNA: TGTGCCAGCAGTTTCACCTACGAGCAGTACTTC; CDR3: CASSFTYEQYF
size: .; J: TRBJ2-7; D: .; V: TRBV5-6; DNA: TGTGCCAGCAGCTCCACACCCCCCGAGAACCCCGCCTACGAGCAGTACTTC; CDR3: CASSSTPPENPAYEQYF
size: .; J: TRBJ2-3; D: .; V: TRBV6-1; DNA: TGTGCCAGCAGTGAAGATTATACGCAGTATTTT; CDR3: CASSEDYTQYF
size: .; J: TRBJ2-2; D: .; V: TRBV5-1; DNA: TGCGCCAGCAGCTTGTGGGGACACGAGGCCGGGGAGCTGTTTTTT; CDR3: CASSLWGHEAGELFF
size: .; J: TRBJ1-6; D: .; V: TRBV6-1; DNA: TGTGCCAGCAGTGAAGAAGAGACGCTCGTCTATAATTCACCCCTCCACTTT; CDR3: CASSEEETLVYNSPLHF
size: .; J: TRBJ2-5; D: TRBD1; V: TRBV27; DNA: TGTGCCAGCAGTTCTGTCCGTGGGACAGGGGAAGAGACCCAGTACTTC; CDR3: CASSSVRGTGEETQYF
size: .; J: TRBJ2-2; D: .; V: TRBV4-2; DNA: TGTGCCAGCAGCCAGATACTAGCAACCGGGGAGCTGTTTTTT; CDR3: CASSQILATGELFF
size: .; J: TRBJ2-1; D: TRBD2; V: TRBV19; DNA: TGTGCCAGTAGTATCGCCACTAGCGCTTTCAATGAGCAGTTCTTC; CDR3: CASSIATSAFNEQFF
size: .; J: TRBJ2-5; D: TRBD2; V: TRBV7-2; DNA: TGTGCCAGCAGCTTAGAGACTAGCGGGGGACAAGAGACCCAGTACTTC; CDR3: CASSLETSGGQETQYF
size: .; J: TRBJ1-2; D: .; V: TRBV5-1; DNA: TGCGCCAGCAGCCGTTCGGGGTCCACTAACTATGGCTACACCTTC; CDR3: CASSRSGSTNYGYTF
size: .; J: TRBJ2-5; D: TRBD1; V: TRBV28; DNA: TGTGCCAGTGTACCCTGGGGGACAGGGGAAGAGACCCAGTACTTC; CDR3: CASVPWGTGEETQYF
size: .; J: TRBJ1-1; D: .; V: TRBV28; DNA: TGTGCCAGCAGTTTACTGTCACAGAACATGAACACTGAAGCTTTCTTT; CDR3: CASSLLSQNMNTEAFF
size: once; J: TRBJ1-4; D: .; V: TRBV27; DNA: TGTGCCAGCGGAGGAGAAAAACTGTTTTTT; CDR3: CASGGEKLFF
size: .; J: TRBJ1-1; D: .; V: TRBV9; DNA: TGTGCCAGCACCGGGACGGCTAACACTGAAGCTTTCTTT; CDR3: CASTGTANTEAFF
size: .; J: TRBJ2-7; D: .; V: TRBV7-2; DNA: TGTGCCAGCAGCTTAAGGGAGTTTGACGAGCAGTACTTC; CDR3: CASSLREFDEQYF
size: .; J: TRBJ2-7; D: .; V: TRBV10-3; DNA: TGTGCCATCACTTCTGACTCCTACGAGCAGTACTTC; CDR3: CAITSDSYEQYF
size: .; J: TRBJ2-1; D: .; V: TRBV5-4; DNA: TGTGCCAGCAGCTTGGAGGGTATGGACAATGAGCAGTTCTTC; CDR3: CASSLEGMDNEQFF
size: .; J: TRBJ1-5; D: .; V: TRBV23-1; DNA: TGCGCCAGCAGTCAATCGAGGCCGGGTCAGCCCCAGCATTTT; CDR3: CASSQSRPGQPQHF
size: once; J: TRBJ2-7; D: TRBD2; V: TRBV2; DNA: TGTGCCAGCAGTGAATCCAGCGGGAGGGTCGCCTACGAGCAGTACTTC; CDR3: CASSESSGRVAYEQYF
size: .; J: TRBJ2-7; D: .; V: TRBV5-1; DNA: TGCGCCAGCAGCTTGGGGCAGGGGATGATCGAGCAGTACTTC; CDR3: CASSLGQGMIEQYF
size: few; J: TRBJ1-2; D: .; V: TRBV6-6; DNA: TGTGCCAGCAGCCCACACGGACTCTATGGCTACACCTTC; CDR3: CASSPHGLYGYTF
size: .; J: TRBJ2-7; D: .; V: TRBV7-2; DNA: TGTGCCAGCAGCTACCTGACAGCCTCCTACGAGCAGTACTTC; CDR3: CASSYLTASYEQYF
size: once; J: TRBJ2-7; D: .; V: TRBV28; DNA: TGTGCCAGCAGTCCCCGAATAACGTCCCACGAGCAGTACTTC; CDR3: CASSPRITSHEQYF
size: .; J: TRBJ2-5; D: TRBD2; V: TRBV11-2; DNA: TGTGCCAGCAGCTTAGAGTGGGGACTAGCGAGAGAGACCCAGTACTTC; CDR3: CASSLEWGLARETQYF
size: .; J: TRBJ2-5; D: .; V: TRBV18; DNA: TGTGCCAGCTCACCAGGCCGCGTCACAGGGTTAGAGACCCAGTACTTC; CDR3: CASSPGRVTGLETQYF
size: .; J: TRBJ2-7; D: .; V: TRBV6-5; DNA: TGTGCCAGCAGCCACGGGCACGAGCAGTACTTC; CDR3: CASSHGHEQYF
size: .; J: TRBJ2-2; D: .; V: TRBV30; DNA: TGTGCCTCACAACTCGGGGGCTTCAGGACCGGGGAGCTGTTTTTT; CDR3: CASQLGGFRTGELFF
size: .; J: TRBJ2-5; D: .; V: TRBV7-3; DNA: TGTGCCAGCAGCTTATTGGGTGGAAGTGAGACCCAGTACTTC; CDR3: CASSLLGGSETQYF
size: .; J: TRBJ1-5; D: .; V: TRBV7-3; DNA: TGTGCCAGCAGCTTAGATCTCTATCAGCCCCAGCATTTT; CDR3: CASSLDLYQPQHF
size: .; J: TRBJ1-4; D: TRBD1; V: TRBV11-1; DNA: TGTGCCAGCAGCTTAGTCTACAGGGGAACTAATGAAAAACTGTTTTTT; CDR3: CASSLVYRGTNEKLFF
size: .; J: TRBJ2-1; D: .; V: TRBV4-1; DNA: TGCGCCAGCGGAAAGCCGGGACTCCCTCAGGGGGGCCCTAGCAATGAGCAGTTCTTC; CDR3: CASGKPGLPQGGPSNEQFF
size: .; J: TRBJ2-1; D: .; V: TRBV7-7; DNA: TGTGCCAGCAGCTTTAATTCCTACAATGAGCAGTTCTTC; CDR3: CASSFNSYNEQFF
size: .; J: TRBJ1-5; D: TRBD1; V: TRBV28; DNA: TGTGCCAGCACCACCCCCGGGGACAGGGTCGATCAGCCCCAGCATTTT; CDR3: CASTTPGDRVDQPQHF
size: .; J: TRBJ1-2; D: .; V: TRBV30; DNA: TGTGCCTGGAGTGTACTGGACAAATCTTTTTTTTATGGCTACACCTTC; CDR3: CAWSVLDKSFFYGYTF
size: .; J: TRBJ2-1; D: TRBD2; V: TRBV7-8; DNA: TGTGCCAGCAGCTTAGTGTGGCTAGCGGGATCCAATGAGCAGTTCTTC; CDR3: CASSLVWLAGSNEQFF
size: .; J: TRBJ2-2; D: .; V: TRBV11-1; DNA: TGTGCCAGCAGCTTACCCGGGACAAACACCGGGGAGCTGTTTTTT; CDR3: CASSLPGTNTGELFF
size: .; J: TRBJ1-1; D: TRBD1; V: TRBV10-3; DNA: TGTGCCATCAGTGAGCACGGGGGGGACAGGGGTGTGACTGAAGCTTTCTTT; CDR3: CAISEHGGDRGVTEAFF
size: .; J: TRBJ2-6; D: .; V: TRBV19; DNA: TGTGCCAGTAGTATCCCGGGGTCTGGGGCCAACGTCCTGACTTTC; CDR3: CASSIPGSGANVLTF